Below, 16 T cell receptor beta chains from the same sample are listed, as sequenced in a study of blood T cell repertoires in COVID-19. Using immunoSEQ multiplex PCR, the repertoire was profiled, and TCRdb retains in-frame clones only, with some absent. The sample has about 430,000 clones, over 75% seen once. Sequenced: PBMCs or T cells enriched from blood (not recorded which). These TCRs come from a woman aged 25 to 45 with acute COVID-19.

The V gene is TRBV7-8, the J gene TRBJ2-7, with a possible D match to TRBD2 (7 bases). Trimming shortened V by 6 bases and J by 5 bases, and 20 bases separated the two germline ends. CDR1 is SGHVS, CDR2 FQNEAQ, per germline. The CDR3 is 15 residues long. This CDR3 reads CASRKGGTSPHEQYF. The CDR3 nucleotides read TGTGCCAGCAGAAAGGGGGGGACCTCCCCCCACGAGCAGTACTTC. Full variable domain (rest looked up from reference TRBV7-8 and TRBJ2-7): GAGVSQSPRYKVAKRGQDVALRCDPISGHVSLFWYQQALGQGPEFLTYFQNEAQLDKSGLPSDRFFAERPEGSVSTLKIQRTQQEDSAVYLCASRKGGTSPHEQYFGPGTRLTVT.

The chain is built from TRBV30 and TRBJ2-1; 12 bases are a match to TRBD2. V was clipped by 4 bases and J by 6 bases; unmatched bases: 1. Per germline, CDR1 GTSNPN and CDR2 SVGIG (reference sequence). The CDR3 is made up of 13 amino acids. The CDR3 region is CAWTSGGANEQFF. The CDR3 DNA is TGTGCCTGGACTAGCGGGGGGGCCAATGAGCAGTTCTTC.

The chain uses TRBV12-3 or TRBV12-4 and TRBJ1-3; a weak D match, TRBD1 (6 bases). The CDR3 is 13 residues long. Trimming removed 3 bases from V and 4 bases from J, with 7 bases in between. This CDR3 reads CASSFGTGNTIYF. The CDR3 coding sequence is TGTGCCAGCAGTTTTGGGACAGGAAACACCATATATTTT.

This chain uses TRBV4-3 with TRBJ2-7, with a tentative D call TRBD2 (5 bases). The CDR3 length is 14 residues. Looked up from germline, CDR1 is LGHNA and CDR2 is YSLEER. V was cut by 1 base and J by 2 bases, with 9 bases left in between. CDR3 in amino acids: CASSQVSGTYEQYF. CDR3 DNA sequence: TGCGCCAGCAGCCAAGTATCGGGGACCTACGAGCAGTACTTC.

This clone was detected a few times. The DNA of the CDR3 is TGTGCCAGTAGTGCCAGGGGCGGTGAAAAACTGTTTTTT. Its protein is CASSARGGEKLFF. The chain recombines TRBV19 with TRBJ1-4; D might be TRBD1 (6 bases). Trimming took off 5 bases at V and 7 bases at J, with 11 bases between the two ends. This CDR3 contains 13 residues. CDR1 is LNHDA and CDR2 is SQIVND in the germline V gene (reference sequence).

The rearrangement joins TRBV11-2 to TRBJ2-4; D is perhaps TRBD1 (6 bases). V was trimmed by 0 bases and J by 1 base, leaving 13 bases between them. There are 17 residues in the CDR3. CDR1 is SGHAT and CDR2 is FQNNGV in the germline V gene. CDR3 bases: TGTGCCAGCAGCTTAGAAGGGACAATAGTGGCCAAAAACATTCAGTACTTC. Translating gives CASSLEGTIVAKNIQYF.

This rearrangement joins TRBV29-1 to TRBJ2-2, with 8 bases matching TRBD2. Germline V CDR1 and CDR2: SQVTM, ANQGSEA. This CDR3 has 18 amino acids. Trimming at V came to 5 bases and at J to 0 bases, leaving 14 bases not matched to a gene. CDR3 DNA sequence: TGCAGCGTTCTTGGATTAGCGGGGCGATCAGCGAACACCGGGGAGCTGTTTTTT. Translated, it gives CSVLGLAGRSANTGELFF.

The V and J genes are TRBV6-5 and TRBJ2-1; D unresolved. Trimming took 0 bases from V and 5 from J, leaving 8 bases between them. CDR1 and CDR2 from the germline V gene are MNHEY and SVGAGI. The CDR3 is made up of 14 amino acids. CDR3 region: CASSYSAGNNEQFF. The CDR3 nucleotides read TGTGCCAGCAGTTACTCGGCTGGTAACAATGAGCAGTTCTTC.

V is TRBV30 and J is TRBJ2-7; no clear D. Deletions cut 2 bases from V and 9 bases from J, with 11 bases between. Germline V lookup: CDR1 GTSNPN, CDR2 SVGIG (reference sequence). The CDR3 spans 11 residues. The CDR3 loop is CAWSTPTGQYF. CDR3 DNA: TGTGCCTGGAGTACACCCACGGGGCAGTACTTC.

This rearrangement joins TRBV10-2 to TRBJ1-5; TRBD1 matches 9 bases. The CDR3 length is 14 residues. V was pared by 6 bases and J by 9 bases, with 9 bases of the junction left unmatched. Germline assignment: CDR1 WSHSY and CDR2 SAAADI. The CDR3: CASSQTGGPSPQHF. CDR3 DNA sequence: TGCGCCAGCAGCCAAACAGGGGGCCCTTCGCCCCAGCATTTT.

The chain couples TRBV19 to TRBJ1-3, with unresolved D. CDR1 is LNHDA and CDR2 is SQIVND in the germline V gene (reference sequence). V lost 11 bases and J lost 9, with 11 bases in between. The CDR3 is 10 residues long. CDR3 coding DNA: TGTGCCTCCTCGGCGGGCACCATATATTTT. Amino acid sequence: CASSAGTIYF.

The V and J genes are TRBV4-1 and TRBJ1-3; D not resolved. Germline V gives CDR1 MGHRA, CDR2 YSYEKL. Trimming took off 2 bases at V and 2 bases at J, with 10 bases between the two ends. The CDR3 has 15 amino acids. Here the CDR3 DNA reads TGCGCCAGCAGCCAACCCGATGCAGCTGGAAACACCATATATTTT. Translating gives CASSQPDAAGNTIYF.

V and J are TRBV7-2 and TRBJ2-7; possibly TRBD2 for D (6 bases). Trimming took 1 base from V and 2 from J, leaving 12 bases between them. CDR1 and CDR2 (germline): SGHTA, FQGNSA. This CDR3 region has 15 residues. CDR3 amino acids: CASSLGRGNTYEQYF. CDR3 coding DNA: TGTGCCAGCAGCTTAGGGCGGGGAAATACCTACGAGCAGTACTTC.

The V and J genes are TRBV11-2 and TRBJ2-3; 7 nucleotides line up with TRBD1. Germline loops: CDR1 SGHAT, CDR2 FQNNGV. This CDR3 spans 13 amino acids. J gave up 6 bases and V 4 bases, and 4 bases lay outside the gene matches. In DNA, the CDR3 is TGTGCCAGCAGCTGGACAGGTACGGATACGCAGTATTTT. Protein: CASSWTGTDTQYF.

This clone has a single count. The J gene is TRBJ1-6, the V gene TRBV9, with TRBD1 as a possible D gene (5 bases). This CDR3 region has 15 residues. Looked up from germline, CDR1 is SGDLS and CDR2 is YYNGEE. The germline V and J ends were trimmed by 3 bases and 7 bases, with 14 bases remaining between them. The chain's CDR3 is CASSAGGESNSPLHF. Here the CDR3 DNA reads TGTGCCAGCAGCGCCGGGGGGGAATCCAATTCACCCCTCCACTTT. Full variable domain (outside the CDR3, taken from reference TRBV9 and TRBJ1-6): DSGVTQTPKHLITATGQRVTLRCSPRSGDLSVYWYQQSLDQGLQFLIQYYNGEERAKGNILERFSAQQFPDLHSELNLSSLELGDSALYFCASSAGGESNSPLHFGNGTRLTVT.

The rearrangement joins TRBV5-5 to TRBJ2-1, with 7 bases fitting TRBD1. From germline, CDR1 is SGHKS and CDR2 YYEKEE (reference sequence). The CDR3 extends over 15 amino acids. Trimming cost V 6 bases and J 4 bases; bases outside gene matches: 10. The CDR3 here is CASTLGDSQYNEQFF. The CDR3 DNA sequence: TGTGCCAGCACTTTAGGGGACAGCCAATACAATGAGCAGTTCTTC.